One sample yielded the 32 T cell receptor beta chains listed below, sequenced in a study of PD-1 blockade in classical Hodgkin lymphoma. Each patient experienced a relapse that followed autologous stem cell transplantation, and brentuximab vedotin exposure varied. The data were produced by immunoSEQ multiplex PCR, yet TCRdb's version contains in-frame clones alone and is incomplete. The sample includes roughly 16,000 clones, roughly 80% of them seen just once. Sequences were derived from peripheral blood mononuclear cells (PBMCs), sampled before the second cycle of nivolumab. These receptor sequences come from a human donor with classical Hodgkin lymphoma.

V usage is TRBV10-3 and J usage is TRBJ2-7, with 11 bases that match TRBD2. The germline V gene encodes CDR1 ENHRY and CDR2 SYGVKD. Trimming cost V 7 bases and J 3 bases; bases outside gene matches: 5. The CDR3 is 14 amino acids. CDR3: CAINPGLADYEQYF. The CDR3 coding sequence is TGTGCCATCAATCCGGGACTAGCGGACTACGAGCAGTACTTC.

V usage is TRBV6-6 and J usage is TRBJ1-5; a possible D gene is TRBD1 (6 bases). V lost 2 bases and J lost 5, with 10 bases in between. This CDR3 contains 14 residues. The germline V gene encodes CDR1 MNHNY and CDR2 SVGAGI (reference sequence). The CDR3 DNA follows: TGTGCCAGCAGTTACGAGGACAGATATCAGCCCCAGCATTTT. This encodes CASSYEDRYQPQHF.

The chain carries TRBV4-1 and TRBJ2-5, with 9 nucleotides matching TRBD1. The J segment lost 5 bases and the V segment lost 1 base, leaving 8 bases of the junction unmatched. The germline V gene encodes CDR1 MGHRA and CDR2 YSYEKL. The CDR3 sequence is 16 residues long. CDR3 region: CASSQVHRGLGETQYF. In nucleotides, the CDR3 is TGCGCCAGCAGCCAAGTTCACAGGGGGCTAGGGGAGACCCAGTACTTC.

The CDR3 nucleotides read TGTGCCAGCAGCCCCCAGGTGACTAGCGGGGGGGCAGATACGCAGTATTTT. This gives the protein CASSPQVTSGGADTQYF. The chain joins TRBV7-2 to TRBJ2-3; 14 bases line up with TRBD2. CDR3 size: 17 residues. Germline assignment: CDR1 SGHTA and CDR2 FQGNSA. The V and J ends lost 5 bases and 4 bases, in that order; junction bases with no gene match: 8.

The table lists this clone with a count of one. The chain recombines TRBV9 with TRBJ1-2; possibly TRBD1 for D (5 bases). V was trimmed by 0 bases and J by 3 bases, leaving 9 bases between them. Germline CDR1 SGDLS, CDR2 YYNGEE. CDR3 length equals 14 residues. CDR3 sequence (DNA): TGTGCCAGCAGCGTAGATGCAGGGCACTATGGCTACACCTTC. Translated: CASSVDAGHYGYTF.

There are a few counts of this clone. V and J are TRBV7-8 and TRBJ1-3; TRBD1 aligns across 10 bases. The V segment lost 5 bases and the J segment 0 bases; nucleotides outside the gene matches: 4. Germline loops: CDR1 SGHVS, CDR2 FQNEAQ. The CDR3 covers 16 residues. CDR3 bases: TGTGCCAGCAGCGCCTGGACAGGGGGCTCTGGAAACACCATATATTTT. This codes for CASSAWTGGSGNTIYF.

This clone was counted between two and nine times. The V call is TRBV15, the J call TRBJ1-5, with D perhaps matching TRBD1 (6 bases). The germline gives CDR1 LNHNV, CDR2 YYDKDF (reference sequence). This CDR3 is built from 15 residues. Trimming shortened V by 4 bases and J by 4 bases, and 14 bases separated the two germline ends. The CDR3 loop reads CATSMGAGFNQPQHF. The CDR3 region has the DNA TGTGCCACCAGCATGGGGGCAGGGTTTAATCAGCCCCAGCATTTT. Drawing the rest from reference TRBV15 and TRBJ1-5, the complete variable domain is DAMVIQNPRYQVTQFGKPVTLSCSQTLNHNVMYWYQQKSSQAPKLLFHYYDKDFNNEADTPDNFQSRRPNTSFCFLDIRSPGLGDTAMYLCATSMGAGFNQPQHFGDGTRLSIL.

The chain employs TRBV11-2 and TRBJ2-3; D possibly uses TRBD1 or TRBD2 (7 bases each). Between the trimmed V and J ends, which lost 1 base and 2 bases, there was a span of 16 bases. The CDR3 is made up of 17 amino acids. Germline CDR1 is SGHAT and CDR2 is FQNNGV. CDR3 protein: CASSLVRGGSFTDTQYF. The DNA of the CDR3 is TGTGCCAGCAGCTTAGTCAGGGGGGGGAGCTTCACAGATACGCAGTATTTT.

The sample holds one count of this clone. The chain combines TRBV5-8 with TRBJ2-1; D ambiguous. The ends were cut back, 0 bases at V and 9 bases at J, with 7 bases in the middle. The CDR3 sequence is 12 residues long. Germline V lookup: CDR1 SGHTS, CDR2 YDEGEE. This CDR3 reads CASSLVLVEQFF. The CDR3 coding sequence is TGTGCCAGCAGCTTGGTGCTAGTTGAGCAGTTCTTC.

This clone was observed a handful of times. This chain joins TRBV2 and TRBJ1-6; maybe TRBD1 (6 bases). The V gene lost 1 base and the J gene lost 7 bases, with 11 bases spanning the gap. Germline lookup yields CDR1 SNHLY and CDR2 FYNNEI. The CDR3 has 15 amino acids. The CDR3 DNA sequence: TGTGCCAGCAGTGAAGTCAGGGGATTAAATTCACCCCTCCACTTT. It translates to CASSEVRGLNSPLHF.

The CDR3: CASTNPRGGQHGYTF. The CDR3 coding sequence is TGTGCCAGCACTAACCCTCGGGGGGGACAGCATGGCTACACCTTC. The chain combines TRBV6-4 with TRBJ1-2; 7 nucleotides match TRBD1. From germline, CDR1 is MRHNA and CDR2 SNTAGT. V shed 7 bases and J 6 bases; nucleotides not matched to a gene: 14. The CDR3 has 15 amino acids.

In its sample, this clone was seen a few times. The chain uses TRBV2 and TRBJ1-6, with D possibly TRBD1 on 5 matching bases. Trimming removed 3 bases from V and 8 bases from J, with 17 bases in between. Germline CDR1 and CDR2: SNHLY and FYNNEI. This CDR3 comprises 16 residues. This CDR3 reads CASSDTLYRNDSPLHF. The CDR3 DNA is TGTGCCAGCAGTGACACGCTGTACAGGAACGATTCACCCCTCCACTTT.

V gene TRBV11-1 combines with J gene TRBJ2-5; D possibly corresponds to TRBD1 (6 bases). Germline V gene lookup returns CDR1 SGHAT and CDR2 FQDESV (reference sequence). The CDR3 runs to 18 residues. Trimming cost V 5 bases and J 4 bases, with 26 bases left between them. Here the CDR3 reads CASSPLGGRGRGGETQYF. CDR3 in DNA: TGTGCCAGCAGCCCCCTAGGTGGTCGGGGCAGAGGGGGAGAGACCCAGTACTTC.

The chain carries TRBV13 and TRBJ1-6; TRBD1 matches 7 bases. Looked up from germline, CDR1 is PRHDT and CDR2 is FYEKMQ (reference sequence). V was clipped by 3 bases and J by 10 bases; unmatched bases: 3. CDR3 length: 13 residues. CDR3 loop: CASSLAGGSPLHF. The CDR3 nucleotides are TGTGCCAGCAGCTTGGCAGGGGGATCACCCCTCCACTTT.

The genes are TRBV5-4 and TRBJ1-2; D is ambiguous. Germline V gene lookup returns CDR1 SGHNT and CDR2 YYREEE (reference sequence). There are 14 residues in the CDR3. The germline V and J ends were trimmed by 0 bases and 4 bases, with 10 bases remaining between them. CDR3 DNA: TGTGCCAGCAGCTTGGAGTCACAGATCTATGGCTACACCTTC. This encodes CASSLESQIYGYTF.

The V and J genes are TRBV7-2 and TRBJ1-2; no reliable D call. The CDR3 is 13 residues long. CDR1 SGHTA and CDR2 FQGNSA come from the germline V gene. The V end lost 2 bases, the J end lost 4 bases, and 8 bases lay between the germline ends. In DNA form, the CDR3 reads TGTGCCAGCAGCTTACACGGAGGCTATGGCTACACCTTC. Amino acid sequence: CASSLHGGYGYTF.

The gene calls are TRBV7-6 and TRBJ1-3; no firm D call. The CDR3 has 15 residues. Germline V CDR1 and CDR2: SGHVS, FNYEAQ. V lost 5 bases to trimming and J lost 0 bases, with 11 bases between them. The CDR3 DNA follows: TGTGCCAGCAGCCCCGGACGGGACTCTGGAAACACCATATATTTT. It is translated as CASSPGRDSGNTIYF.

This clone was observed a single time. The DNA for the CDR3 is TGCGCCAGCAGCCCGGGACAGCTCTATGGCTACACCTTC. Protein: CASSPGQLYGYTF. V gene TRBV5-1 combines with J gene TRBJ1-2, with TRBD1 matching over 7 bases. With 4 bases clipped from V and 4 bases from J, the junction kept 4 bases outside the gene matches. Germline CDR1 and CDR2: SGHRS and YFSETQ. There are 13 residues in the CDR3.

The rearrangement joins TRBV7-8 to TRBJ1-5, with 7 positions matching TRBD1. Germline V gene sequence: CDR1 SGHVS, CDR2 FQNEAQ. CDR3 size: 17 residues. Losses at the gene ends were 5 bases for V and 4 bases for J; bases not matched to a gene: 14. Here the CDR3 reads CASSLNPIGTDNQPQHF. Written as DNA, the CDR3 is TGTGCCAGCAGCCTTAACCCTATAGGGACAGATAATCAGCCCCAGCATTTT.

This chain connects TRBV2 to TRBJ2-5, with TRBD2 as a possible D gene (5 bases). V was clipped by 2 bases and J by 1 base, with 11 bases between them. This CDR3 contains 15 residues. CDR1 and CDR2 from the germline V gene are SNHLY and FYNNEI. The chain's CDR3 is CASSEYPDSQETQYF. The CDR3 DNA reads TGTGCCAGCAGTGAATACCCGGACTCCCAAGAGACCCAGTACTTC.

The chain carries TRBV6-4 and TRBJ2-2, with D uncertain. This CDR3 is 13 amino acids long. The germline CDR1 and CDR2 sequences are MRHNA and SNTAGT. Trimming pared 0 bases from V and 7 bases from J, leaving 6 bases between. CDR3 sequence (DNA): TGTGCCAGCAGTGACTCAAATGGCGGGGAGCTGTTTTTT. It specifies CASSDSNGGELFF.

The V gene is TRBV5-1, the J gene TRBJ2-5, with 7 bases lining up with TRBD2. The better agreement between TRBJ2-7 and the DNA end casts doubt on the J call. The CDR3 runs to 13 residues. Per germline, CDR1 SGHRS and CDR2 YFSETQ. The CDR3 DNA is TGCGCCAGCTCTCGGGACTACAAGTACGAGCAGTACTTC. It translates to CASSRDYKYEQYF.

The gene calls are TRBV19 and TRBJ2-7; no clear D. CDR3 size: 12 residues. Germline loops: CDR1 LNHDA, CDR2 SQIVND (reference sequence). V was trimmed by 7 bases and J by 3 bases, leaving 10 bases between them. CDR3 nucleotides: TGTGCCAGTACCAACGCCAACTACGAGCAGTACTTC. The encoded protein is CASTNANYEQYF.

The genes are TRBV19 and TRBJ1-1; a possible D gene is TRBD1 (5 bases). V gave up 9 bases and J gave up 7 bases, with 21 bases separating them. The CDR3 has 14 amino acids. Per the germline V gene, CDR1 is LNHDA and CDR2 is SQIVND (reference sequence). The CDR3 DNA reads TGTGCCAGCTCCTCGGGACCCTACTCGATTGAAGCTTTCTTT. It is translated as CASSSGPYSIEAFF.

The chain couples TRBV5-1 to TRBJ1-6; 7 nucleotides align to TRBD1. The CDR3 sequence is 16 residues long. CDR1 is SGHRS and CDR2 is YFSETQ in the germline V gene. J gave up 7 bases and V 2 bases, and 9 bases lay outside the gene matches. The CDR3 is CASSFALQGGNSPLHF. The DNA of the CDR3 is TGCGCCAGCAGCTTTGCCCTCCAGGGGGGGAATTCACCCCTCCACTTT.

This chain connects TRBV5-4 to TRBJ2-7; TRBD2 is a possible D gene (5 bases). The CDR3 runs to 12 residues. V was pared by 2 bases and J by 6 bases, with 9 bases between. CDR1 is SGHNT, CDR2 YYREEE, per germline (reference sequence). CDR3 region: CASSFEGFEQYF. CDR3 sequence (DNA): TGTGCCAGCAGCTTTGAGGGCTTCGAGCAGTACTTC.

This sequence joins TRBV5-6 and TRBJ2-3; D is perhaps TRBD2 (6 bases). CDR3 length: 13 residues. V shed 4 bases and J shed 3 bases, with 9 bases lying between them. Germline lookup yields CDR1 SGHDT and CDR2 YYEEEE. The CDR3 DNA sequence: TGTGCCAGCAGCGTGGGACTGACAGATACGCAGTATTTT. Its translation: CASSVGLTDTQYF. The entire variable domain, with the rest obtained from reference TRBV5-6 and TRBJ2-3, is as follows: DAGVTQSPTHLIKTRGQQVTLRCSPKSGHDTVSWYQQALGQGPQFIFQYYEEEERQRGNFPDRFSGHQFPNYSSELNVNALLLGDSALYLCASSVGLTDTQYFGPGTRLTVL.

This sequence joins TRBV7-3 and TRBJ2-1; D is possibly TRBD1 (6 bases). The CDR3 is 12 amino acids. Germline lookup yields CDR1 SGHTA and CDR2 FQGTGA. V lost 3 bases to trimming and J lost 7 bases, with 7 bases between them. CDR3 amino acids: CASSFGQNEQFF. The CDR3 region has the DNA TGTGCCAGCAGCTTTGGACAGAATGAGCAGTTCTTC.

This chain links TRBV6-1 with TRBJ1-1, with 10 bases fitting TRBD1. The germline V gene encodes CDR1 MNHNS and CDR2 SASEGT. Trimming cost V 6 bases and J 3 bases; bases outside gene matches: 1. The CDR3 runs 13 residues. For the CDR3, the DNA is TGTGCCAGCAGCGGGACAGGGGACACTGAAGCTTTCTTT. Its translation is CASSGTGDTEAFF.

The chain has TRBV11-2 and TRBJ2-1; 8 nucleotides line up with TRBD1. The CDR3 covers 16 residues. Unmatched junction bases numbered 6, after V lost 5 bases and J lost 0 bases. Per the germline V gene, CDR1 is SGHAT and CDR2 is FQNNGV. CDR3 sequence: CASSPDRVYSYNEQFF. CDR3 DNA sequence: TGTGCCAGCAGCCCGGACAGGGTCTACTCCTACAATGAGCAGTTCTTC.

The chain uses TRBV19 and TRBJ1-2; TRBD1 matches 7 bases. The length of the CDR3 is 14 residues. J gave up 8 bases and V 3 bases, and 9 bases lay outside the gene matches. In germline, CDR1 is LNHDA, CDR2 SQIVND (reference sequence). The CDR3 nucleotides are TGTGCCAGTAGTATCGGTAGGGGGCCACTCGGCTACACCTTC. As protein: CASSIGRGPLGYTF.

In this sample, this clone turned up once. The chain uses TRBV7-2 and TRBJ1-1; perhaps TRBD1 as D (6 bases). Germline V gene data show CDR1 as SGHTA and CDR2 as FQGNSA. CDR3 size: 16 residues. V was pared by 1 base and J by 2 bases, with 14 bases between. CDR3 nucleotides: TGTGCCAGCAGCTTAGTATTAGGGGGGGAAAACACTGAAGCTTTCTTT. It yields the protein CASSLVLGGENTEAFF.